The TCR beta chain under discussion was sequenced for a study of PD-1 blockade in classical Hodgkin lymphoma. General study points: Lower baseline TCR diversity was reported for newly diagnosed patients than for healthy donors. Some patients began nivolumab under 1 year after ASCT. These patients were excluded from later analyses. Patients with a complete response exhibited baseline diversity comparable to newly diagnosed patients.

Notes on this clone: The antigen remains undetermined.

All patients relapsed after autologous stem cell transplantation, and brentuximab vedotin exposure varied. Thawed PBMCs supplied CD8+ T cells via magnetic negative selection. Patients reached a best response of complete response, partial response or progressive disease. Here immunoSEQ multiplex PCR was the method, and the copy in TCRdb shows in-frame clones only, minus some. The sample consists of around 12,000 clones, more than 60% of them appearing once. The CDR3 runs 15 residues. This chain joins TRBV7-5 and TRBJ1-5. TRBV7-5 is noted as a pseudogene. The TCR comes from a human donor with classical Hodgkin lymphoma. Sample: CD8+ T cells from blood, taken at baseline. For the CDR3, the DNA is TGTGCCAGCAGCTTAGGCGAAGGCGCAGTACAGCCCCAGCATTTT. This codes for CASSLGEGAVQPQHF.